A single sample gave rise to the 25 T cell receptor beta chains below, sequenced in a study of cytomegalovirus exposure and HLA in healthy donors (dated by TCRdb to about 2017). Libraries were prepared through the immunoSEQ multiplex PCR assay. The multiplex PCR relied on a mix of 60 forward primers for TCR Vbeta segments and 13 reverse primers for TCR Jbeta segments. This is the immuneACCESS table as TCRdb keeps it, with only in-frame sequences that have V and J called. A part of the clones is gone; compared with another copy, unresolved V genes explain less than half, and the rest is unexplained. In all, the sample holds approximately 100,000 clones, and 65% to 80% of those were seen once. The top ten clonotypes cover 3% to 4% of the sample. The sequenced material came from PBMCs. These receptors originate from a man aged 60-69 years in good health and CMV-seronegative.

To note about this clone: The sample holds other DNA sequences that translate to the same CDR3. The DNA for the CDR3 is TGTGCCAGCAGCTTAAGTCTAGCGGGGTCATACAATGAGCAGTTCTTC. Translating gives CASSLSLAGSYNEQFF. The rearrangement joins TRBV7-9 to TRBJ2-1, with 9 nucleotides matching TRBD2. Germline V gives CDR1 SEHNR, CDR2 FQNEAQ (reference sequence). The CDR3 is made up of 16 amino acids. The V segment lost 2 bases and the J segment 4 bases; nucleotides outside the gene matches: 6.

The CDR3 protein is CASSPPAGGLGDTQYF. The DNA for the CDR3 is TGTGCCAGCAGTCCCCCAGCGGGGGGGCTTGGGGATACGCAGTATTTT. The rearrangement links TRBV2 to TRBJ2-3, with TRBD2 identical over 10 bases. V lost 5 bases, J lost 6 bases, and 11 bases stayed unmatched. Germline CDR1 SNHLY, CDR2 FYNNEI. The CDR3 sequence is 16 residues long.

The CDR3 loop is CASSYEGTGELFF. The DNA for the CDR3 is TGTGCCAGCAGTTACGAGGGCACCGGGGAGCTGTTTTTT. V usage is TRBV6-5 and J usage is TRBJ2-2, with a possible D match to TRBD2 (5 bases). V shed 2 bases and J shed 4 bases, with 5 bases lying between them. Germline V gives CDR1 MNHEY, CDR2 SVGAGI. The CDR3 spans 13 residues.

The chain employs TRBV7-2 and TRBJ2-3; 8 nucleotides match TRBD1. The germline gives CDR1 SGHTA, CDR2 FQGNSA. V lost 2 bases, J lost 0 bases, and 7 bases stayed unmatched. This CDR3 is 17 amino acids long. The CDR3 spells CASSLLPGTGSTDTQYF. CDR3 in DNA: TGTGCCAGCAGCTTATTGCCCGGGACAGGAAGCACAGATACGCAGTATTTT.

This rearrangement joins TRBV29-1 to TRBJ1-4; D unresolved. V lost 4 bases to trimming and J lost 6 bases, with 12 bases between them. The CDR3 sequence is 13 residues long. CDR1 is SQVTM, CDR2 ANQGSEA, per germline. CDR3 sequence (DNA): TGCAGCGTTGCAGCTAGCTGGGATGAAAAACTGTTTTTT. It is translated as CSVAASWDEKLFF.

The chain has TRBV6-6 and TRBJ1-2; no reliable D call. Trimming cost V 5 bases and J 7 bases, with 8 bases left between them. The germline gives CDR1 MNHNY, CDR2 SVGAGI (reference sequence). The CDR3 is 11 residues long. CDR3 nucleotide sequence: TGTGCCAGCAGTCAGGAGGGTGGCTACACCTTC. Translation: CASSQEGGYTF.

V is TRBV10-3 and J is TRBJ2-1; TRBD1 matches 7 bases. Germline lookup yields CDR1 ENHRY and CDR2 SYGVKD. CDR3 size: 16 residues. Trimming removed 2 bases from V and 8 bases from J; junction bases left unmatched: 12. CDR3 residues: CAISEVRPGGRDEQFF. The CDR3, as DNA: TGTGCCATCAGTGAGGTTCGCCCAGGGGGTAGGGATGAGCAGTTCTTC.

The rearrangement links TRBV5-1 to TRBJ2-5; weak D call: TRBD2 (5 bases). CDR1 SGHRS and CDR2 YFSETQ come from the germline V gene. The CDR3 is made up of 16 amino acids. V was trimmed by 5 bases and J by 0 bases, leaving 17 bases between them. CDR3 DNA sequence: TGCGCCAGCAGTCCGAACGGGGTCGGGTACCAAGAGACCCAGTACTTC. Its translation is CASSPNGVGYQETQYF.

The J gene is TRBJ2-1, the V gene TRBV7-3; TRBD2 aligns across 8 bases. There are 14 residues in the CDR3. Germline CDR1 and CDR2: SGHTA and FQGTGA. The V segment lost 1 base and the J segment 7 bases; nucleotides outside the gene matches: 3. CDR3 nucleotide sequence: TGTGCCAGCAGCTTAAACGGGGGGGGAAATGAGCAGTTCTTC. It translates to CASSLNGGGNEQFF. Together with reference TRBV7-3 and TRBJ2-1, the CDR3 gives the full variable domain: GAGVSQTPSNKVTEKGKYVELRCDPISGHTALYWYRQSLGQGPEFLIYFQGTGAADDSGLPNDRFFAVRPEGSVSTLKIQRTERGDSAVYLCASSLNGGGNEQFFGPGTRLTVL.

The V gene is TRBV7-9, the J gene TRBJ2-7, with TRBD1 matching 10 bases. Germline V lookup: CDR1 SEHNR, CDR2 FQNEAQ (reference sequence). The V segment lost 5 bases and the J segment 3 bases; nucleotides outside the gene matches: 7. The CDR3 spans 15 residues. CDR3 protein: CASSLRQGANYEQYF. CDR3 bases: TGTGCCAGCAGCCTAAGACAGGGGGCTAACTACGAGCAGTACTTC.

The V call is TRBV14, the J call TRBJ2-2, with D possibly matching TRBD1 (6 bases). The CDR3 length is 15 residues. With 1 base removed from V and 5 bases from J, the gap between germline ends came to 11 bases. Germline lookup yields CDR1 SGHDN and CDR2 FVKESK. The CDR3 here is CASSQVRGKTGELFF. CDR3 nucleotides: TGTGCCAGCAGCCAAGTTAGGGGGAAGACCGGGGAGCTGTTTTTT.

The gene calls are TRBV7-6 and TRBJ2-5; D perhaps matches TRBD2 (5 bases). Trimming removed 3 bases from V and 5 bases from J, with 16 bases in between. CDR3 length: 15 residues. CDR1 SGHVS and CDR2 FNYEAQ come from the germline V gene. CDR3 region: CASSLTPRGGETQYF. The DNA of the CDR3 is TGTGCCAGCAGCTTGACCCCCCGCGGCGGGGAGACCCAGTACTTC.

V and J are TRBV9 and TRBJ2-2; TRBD1 matches at 7 bases. CDR3 length: 15 residues. Germline-derived CDR1 and CDR2 are SGDLS and YYNGEE. Losses at the gene ends were 0 bases for V and 2 bases for J; bases not matched to a gene: 1. The DNA of the CDR3 is TGTGCCAGCAGCGTAGAAGGGGGCAACACCGGGGAGCTGTTTTTT. Translating gives CASSVEGGNTGELFF.

The chain is built from TRBV2 and TRBJ2-5, with 10 bases that match TRBD1. The end of the DNA fits TRBJ2-7 better, so the J call may be wrong. Germline V gives CDR1 SNHLY, CDR2 FYNNEI. This CDR3 is 17 amino acids long. CDR3 residues: CASSEWRWTGGRNEQYF. CDR3 DNA sequence: TGTGCCAGCAGTGAATGGCGCTGGACAGGGGGTCGCAACGAGCAGTACTTC.

The rearrangement links TRBV6-1 to TRBJ1-2; D unresolved. The CDR3 sequence is 13 residues long. Germline assignment: CDR1 MNHNS and CDR2 SASEGT. With 7 bases removed from V and 2 bases from J, the gap between germline ends came to 11 bases. CDR3 DNA sequence: TGTGCCAGCACCCCCGACAAGAACTATGGCTACACCTTC. Translating it yields CASTPDKNYGYTF.

The chain couples TRBV4-3 to TRBJ2-1, with TRBD2 identical over 7 bases. This CDR3 spans 16 amino acids. Trimming removed 1 base from V and 8 bases from J; junction bases left unmatched: 11. Per the germline V gene, CDR1 is LGHNA and CDR2 is YSLEER. The CDR3 DNA reads TGCGCCAGCAGCCAAGGTGTGACTAGCCCTACGGATGAGCAGTTCTTC. Protein product: CASSQGVTSPTDEQFF.

The chain combines TRBV11-2 with TRBJ2-3; 12 nucleotides agree with TRBD2. The CDR3 contains 16 residues. The junction had 7 bases not matched to a gene; V was cut back by 5 bases and J by 4 bases. The germline gives CDR1 SGHAT, CDR2 FQNNGV. The CDR3 nucleotides read TGTGCCAGCAGCCAAGCACTAGCGGGGGGCTCAGATACGCAGTATTTT. Translation gives CASSQALAGGSDTQYF.

This rearrangement joins TRBV5-1 to TRBJ1-3, with D uncertain. Trimming removed 3 bases at V and 0 bases at J, with 7 bases between. CDR1 is SGHRS and CDR2 is YFSETQ in the germline V gene. The CDR3 runs to 14 residues. The CDR3 loop reads CASSSSVSGNTIYF. The DNA of the CDR3 is TGCGCCAGCAGCTCGAGCGTCTCTGGAAACACCATATATTTT.

The rearrangement links TRBV7-2 to TRBJ2-3; TRBD1 aligns across 8 bases. The V gene's germline CDR1 is SGHTA and CDR2 FQGNSA. Germline trimming cut 1 base from V and 6 bases from J; bases unmatched to any gene: 6. The CDR3 runs to 15 residues. CDR3 protein: CASSLGGQGADTQYF. CDR3 nucleotide sequence: TGTGCCAGCAGCTTAGGCGGACAGGGCGCTGATACGCAGTATTTT. Supplemented by reference TRBV7-2 and TRBJ2-3, the full variable domain reads GAGVSQSPSNKVTEKGKDVELRCDPISGHTALYWYRQSLGQGLEFLIYFQGNSAPDKSGLPSDRFSAERTGGSVSTLTIQRTQQEDSAVYLCASSLGGQGADTQYFGPGTRLTVL.

J is TRBJ1-5 and V is TRBV27; D unresolved. The CDR3 spans 14 residues. The germline gives CDR1 MNHEY, CDR2 SMNVEV (reference sequence). Trimming shortened V by 5 bases and J by 3 bases, and 11 bases separated the two germline ends. The CDR3 nucleotides are TGTGCCAGCAGTCGGAGGTTTGTCAATCAGCCCCAGCATTTT. It codes for CASSRRFVNQPQHF.

CDR3 region: CSPGGINTDTQYF. The CDR3 DNA follows: TGCAGCCCGGGGGGAATCAACACAGATACGCAGTATTTT. The chain is built from TRBV29-1 and TRBJ2-3; 7 nucleotides agree with TRBD2. Germline CDR1 SQVTM, CDR2 ANQGSEA. With V trimmed by 8 bases and J by 2 bases, 7 bases remained unmatched. CDR3 length equals 13 residues.

V usage is TRBV5-1 and J usage is TRBJ2-5; no clear D. The CDR3 loop spans 13 amino acids. Trimming removed 0 bases at V and 5 bases at J, with 8 bases between. Germline V gene sequence: CDR1 SGHRS, CDR2 YFSETQ. This CDR3 reads CASSLDSRETQYF. In DNA, the CDR3 is TGCGCCAGCAGCTTGGACAGTCGGGAGACCCAGTACTTC.

This clone appeared once. The same CDR3 can be traced to other DNA sequences in this sample. This chain connects TRBV7-2 to TRBJ2-3, with a weak D call TRBD2 (6 bases). The germline V and J ends were trimmed by 5 bases and 5 bases, with 8 bases remaining between them. Germline V gene lookup returns CDR1 SGHTA and CDR2 FQGNSA. The CDR3 is 12 residues long. Here the CDR3 DNA reads TGTGCCAGCAGCCCCGGGGGAGATACGCAGTATTTT. This codes for CASSPGGDTQYF.

The V gene is TRBV7-2, the J gene TRBJ1-1; tentatively, D is TRBD1 (5 bases). This CDR3 spans 13 amino acids. CDR1 is SGHTA and CDR2 is FQGNSA in the germline V gene. With 6 bases removed from V and 0 bases from J, the gap between germline ends came to 8 bases. The CDR3 region is CASRETVNTEAFF. CDR3 nucleotide sequence: TGTGCCAGCAGGGAGACAGTGAACACTGAAGCTTTCTTT.

This sequence joins TRBV9 and TRBJ1-6; a possible D gene is TRBD1 (5 bases). Germline V gene data show CDR1 as SGDLS and CDR2 as YYNGEE. This CDR3 has 17 residues. Trimming stripped 0 bases from V and 1 base from J, with 11 bases between. In DNA form, the CDR3 reads TGTGCCAGCAGCGTAGGTGGGGCTGGTTCCTATAATTCACCCCTCCACTTT. It specifies CASSVGGAGSYNSPLHF. Using reference TRBV9 and TRBJ1-6 for the parts outside the CDR3, the full variable domain is DSGVTQTPKHLITATGQRVTLRCSPRSGDLSVYWYQQSLDQGLQFLIQYYNGEERAKGNILERFSAQQFPDLHSELNLSSLELGDSALYFCASSVGGAGSYNSPLHFGNGTRLTVT.